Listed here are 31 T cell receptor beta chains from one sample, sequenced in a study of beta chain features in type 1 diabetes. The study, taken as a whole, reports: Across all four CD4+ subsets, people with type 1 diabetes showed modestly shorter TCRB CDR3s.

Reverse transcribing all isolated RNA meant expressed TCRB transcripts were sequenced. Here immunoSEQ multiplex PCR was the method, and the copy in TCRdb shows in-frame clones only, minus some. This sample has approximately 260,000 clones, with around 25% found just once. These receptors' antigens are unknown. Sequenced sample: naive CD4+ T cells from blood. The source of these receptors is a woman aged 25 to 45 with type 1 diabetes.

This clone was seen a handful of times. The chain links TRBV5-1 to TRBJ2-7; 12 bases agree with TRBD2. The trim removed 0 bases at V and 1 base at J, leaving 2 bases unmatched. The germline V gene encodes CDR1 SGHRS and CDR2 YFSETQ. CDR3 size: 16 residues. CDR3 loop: CASSLGLAGVSYEQYF. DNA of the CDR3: TGCGCCAGCAGCTTGGGACTAGCGGGAGTTTCCTACGAGCAGTACTTC. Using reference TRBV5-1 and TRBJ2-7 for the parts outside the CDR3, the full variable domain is KAGVTQTPRYLIKTRGQQVTLSCSPISGHRSVSWYQQTPGQGLQFLFEYFSETQRNKGNFPGRFSGRQFSNSRSEMNVSTLELGDSALYLCASSLGLAGVSYEQYFGPGTRLTVT.

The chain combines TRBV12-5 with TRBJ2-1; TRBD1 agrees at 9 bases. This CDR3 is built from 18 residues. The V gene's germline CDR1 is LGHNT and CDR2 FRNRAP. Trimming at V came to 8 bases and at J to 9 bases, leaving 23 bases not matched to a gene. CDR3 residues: CASRQDRGVRVKVGEQFF. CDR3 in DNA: TGTGCTAGTCGCCAGGACAGGGGCGTCAGGGTTAAGGTTGGTGAGCAGTTCTTC.

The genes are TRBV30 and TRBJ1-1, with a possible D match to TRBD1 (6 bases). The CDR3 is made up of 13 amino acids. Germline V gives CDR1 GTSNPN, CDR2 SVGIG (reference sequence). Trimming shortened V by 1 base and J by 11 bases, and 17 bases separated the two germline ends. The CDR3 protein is CAWSAGTLDLAFF. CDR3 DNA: TGTGCCTGGAGTGCCGGGACACTGGATTTGGCTTTCTTT.

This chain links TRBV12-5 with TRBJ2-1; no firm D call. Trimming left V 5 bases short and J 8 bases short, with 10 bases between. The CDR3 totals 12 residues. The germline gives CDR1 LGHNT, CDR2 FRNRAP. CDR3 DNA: TGTGCTAGTGGTCAACGAGAAGATGAGCAGTTCTTC. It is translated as CASGQREDEQFF. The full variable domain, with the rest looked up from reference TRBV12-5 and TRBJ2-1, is DARVTQTPRHKVTEMGQEVTMRCQPILGHNTVFWYRQTMMQGLELLAYFRNRAPLDDSGMPKDRFSAEMPDATLATLKIQPSEPRDSAVYFCASGQREDEQFFGPGTRLTVL.

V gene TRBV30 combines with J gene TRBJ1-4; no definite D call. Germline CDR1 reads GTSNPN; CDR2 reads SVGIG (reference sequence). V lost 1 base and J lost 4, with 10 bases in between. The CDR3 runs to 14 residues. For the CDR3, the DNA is TGTGCCTGGAGTGCGAAAACAGTTAATGAAAAACTGTTTTTT. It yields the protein CAWSAKTVNEKLFF.

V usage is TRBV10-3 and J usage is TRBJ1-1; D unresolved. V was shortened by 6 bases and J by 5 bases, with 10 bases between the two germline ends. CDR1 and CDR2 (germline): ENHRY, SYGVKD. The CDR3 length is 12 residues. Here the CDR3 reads CAIRRERTEAFF. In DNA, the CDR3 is TGTGCCATCAGACGGGAAAGGACTGAAGCTTTCTTT.

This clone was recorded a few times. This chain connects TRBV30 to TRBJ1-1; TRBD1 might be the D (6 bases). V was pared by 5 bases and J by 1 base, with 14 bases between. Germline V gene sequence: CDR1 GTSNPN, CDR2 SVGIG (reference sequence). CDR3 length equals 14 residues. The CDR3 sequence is CAWVQGHSNTEAFF. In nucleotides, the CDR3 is TGTGCCTGGGTTCAGGGACACTCGAACACTGAAGCTTTCTTT.

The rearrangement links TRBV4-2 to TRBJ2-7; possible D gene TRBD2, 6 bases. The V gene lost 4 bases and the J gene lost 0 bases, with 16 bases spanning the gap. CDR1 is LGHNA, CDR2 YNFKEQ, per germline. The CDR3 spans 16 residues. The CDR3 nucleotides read TGTGCCAGCAGCCGAGTAGGACTACCCGTCTCCTACGAGCAGTACTTC. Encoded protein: CASSRVGLPVSYEQYF.

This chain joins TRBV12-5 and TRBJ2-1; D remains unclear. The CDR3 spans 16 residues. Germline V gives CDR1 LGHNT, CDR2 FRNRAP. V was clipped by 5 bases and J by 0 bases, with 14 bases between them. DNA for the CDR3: TGTGCTAGTGGTCTGAAAGTCTCGAGCTCCTACAATGAGCAGTTCTTC. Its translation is CASGLKVSSSYNEQFF.

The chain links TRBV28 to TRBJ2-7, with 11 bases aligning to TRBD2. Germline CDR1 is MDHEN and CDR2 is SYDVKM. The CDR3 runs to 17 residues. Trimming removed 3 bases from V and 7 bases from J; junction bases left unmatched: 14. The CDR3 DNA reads TGTGCCAGCAGTTTGGGACGGATTGGACTAGCGGGTGAAGAGCAGTACTTC. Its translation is CASSLGRIGLAGEEQYF.

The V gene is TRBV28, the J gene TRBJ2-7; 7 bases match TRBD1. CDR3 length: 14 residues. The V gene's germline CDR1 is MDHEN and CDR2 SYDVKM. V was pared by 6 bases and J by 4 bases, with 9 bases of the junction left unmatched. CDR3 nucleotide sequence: TGTGCCAGCAGGAGGGGACAGAACCTATACGAGCAGTACTTC. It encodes CASRRGQNLYEQYF.

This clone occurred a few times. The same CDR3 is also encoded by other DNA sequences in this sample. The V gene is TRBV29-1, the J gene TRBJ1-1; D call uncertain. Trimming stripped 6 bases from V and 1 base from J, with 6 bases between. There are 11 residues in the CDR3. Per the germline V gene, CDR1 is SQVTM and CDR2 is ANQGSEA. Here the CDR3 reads CSVARNTEAFF. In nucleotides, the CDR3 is TGCAGCGTCGCTAGGAACACTGAAGCTTTCTTT.

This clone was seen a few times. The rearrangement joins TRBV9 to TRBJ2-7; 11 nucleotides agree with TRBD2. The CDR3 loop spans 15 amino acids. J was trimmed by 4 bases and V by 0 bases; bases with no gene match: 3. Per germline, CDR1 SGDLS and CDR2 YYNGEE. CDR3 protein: CASSVDTSGGYEQYF. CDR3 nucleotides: TGTGCCAGCAGCGTAGATACTAGCGGGGGATACGAGCAGTACTTC. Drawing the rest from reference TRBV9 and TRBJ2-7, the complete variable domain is DSGVTQTPKHLITATGQRVTLRCSPRSGDLSVYWYQQSLDQGLQFLIQYYNGEERAKGNILERFSAQQFPDLHSELNLSSLELGDSALYFCASSVDTSGGYEQYFGPGTRLTVT.

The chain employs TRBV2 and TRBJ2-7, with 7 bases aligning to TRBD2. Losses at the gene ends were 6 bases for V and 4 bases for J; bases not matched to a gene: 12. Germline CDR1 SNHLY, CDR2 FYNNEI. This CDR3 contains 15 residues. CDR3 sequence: CASRMGRGREYEQYF. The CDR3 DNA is TGTGCCAGCAGGATGGGGAGGGGTCGGGAATACGAGCAGTACTTC.

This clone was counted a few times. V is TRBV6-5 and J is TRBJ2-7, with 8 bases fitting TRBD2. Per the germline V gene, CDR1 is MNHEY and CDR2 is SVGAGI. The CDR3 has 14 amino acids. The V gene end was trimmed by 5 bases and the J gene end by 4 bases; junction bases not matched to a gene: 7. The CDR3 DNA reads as TGTGCCAGCAGTCCGGGACTAGTAAGTTACGAGCAGTACTTC. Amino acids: CASSPGLVSYEQYF.

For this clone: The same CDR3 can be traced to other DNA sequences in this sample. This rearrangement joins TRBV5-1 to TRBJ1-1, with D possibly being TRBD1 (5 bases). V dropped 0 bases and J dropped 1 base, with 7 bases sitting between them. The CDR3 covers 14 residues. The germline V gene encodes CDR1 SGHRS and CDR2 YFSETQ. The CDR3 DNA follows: TGCGCCAGCAGCTTGGTCACAGGGAACACTGAAGCTTTCTTT. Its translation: CASSLVTGNTEAFF.

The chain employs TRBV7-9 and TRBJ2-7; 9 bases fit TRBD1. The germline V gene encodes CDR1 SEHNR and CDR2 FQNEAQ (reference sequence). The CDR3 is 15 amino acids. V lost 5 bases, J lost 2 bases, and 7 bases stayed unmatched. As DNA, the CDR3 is TGTGCCAGCAGCCCTCAGGGACAGGGTACCTACGAGCAGTACTTC. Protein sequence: CASSPQGQGTYEQYF.

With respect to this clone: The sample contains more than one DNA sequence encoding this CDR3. The CDR3 region is CASSPPGLPYEQYF. The CDR3 nucleotides are TGTGCCAGCTCACCACCCGGGTTGCCCTACGAGCAGTACTTC. The V gene is TRBV18, the J gene TRBJ2-7; D unclear. This CDR3 is 14 amino acids long. V was pared by 0 bases and J by 2 bases, with 8 bases between. The V gene's germline CDR1 is KGHSH and CDR2 LQKENI.

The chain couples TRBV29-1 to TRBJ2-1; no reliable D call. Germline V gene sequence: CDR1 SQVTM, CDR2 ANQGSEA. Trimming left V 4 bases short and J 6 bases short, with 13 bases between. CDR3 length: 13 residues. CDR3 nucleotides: TGCAGCGTTGTAGGCCTTTGGGCCAATGAGCAGTTCTTC. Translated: CSVVGLWANEQFF.

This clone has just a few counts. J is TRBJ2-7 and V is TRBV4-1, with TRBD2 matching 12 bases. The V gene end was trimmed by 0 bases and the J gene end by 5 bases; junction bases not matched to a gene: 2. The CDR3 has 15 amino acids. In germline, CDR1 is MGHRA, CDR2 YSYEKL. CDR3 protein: CASSQETSGRHEQYF. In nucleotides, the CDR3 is TGCGCCAGCAGCCAAGAAACTAGCGGGAGGCACGAGCAGTACTTC.

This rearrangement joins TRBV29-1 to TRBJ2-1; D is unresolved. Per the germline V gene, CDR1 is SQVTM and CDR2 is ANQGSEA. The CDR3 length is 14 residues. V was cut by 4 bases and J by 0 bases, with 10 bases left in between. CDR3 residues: CSVVTDPSYNEQFF. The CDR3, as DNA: TGCAGCGTTGTTACAGACCCCTCCTACAATGAGCAGTTCTTC.

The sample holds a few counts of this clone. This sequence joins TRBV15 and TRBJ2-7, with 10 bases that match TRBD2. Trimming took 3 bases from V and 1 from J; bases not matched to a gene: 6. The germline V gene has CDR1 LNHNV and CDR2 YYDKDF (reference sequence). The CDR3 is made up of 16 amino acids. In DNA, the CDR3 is TGTGCCACCAGCAGCTTTATAGCGGGAGGTTCCTACGAGCAGTACTTC. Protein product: CATSSFIAGGSYEQYF.

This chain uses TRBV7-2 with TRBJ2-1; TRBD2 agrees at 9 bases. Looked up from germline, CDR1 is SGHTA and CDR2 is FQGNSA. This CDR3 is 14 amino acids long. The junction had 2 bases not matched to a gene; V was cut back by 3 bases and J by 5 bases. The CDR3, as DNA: TGTGCCAGCAGCTTCGCTAGCGGGAACAATGAGCAGTTCTTC. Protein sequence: CASSFASGNNEQFF.

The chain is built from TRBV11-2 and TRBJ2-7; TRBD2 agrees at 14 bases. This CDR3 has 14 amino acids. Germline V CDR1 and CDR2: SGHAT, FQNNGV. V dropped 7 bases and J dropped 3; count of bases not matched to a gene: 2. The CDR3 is CASTGTSGSYEQYF. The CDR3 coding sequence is TGTGCCAGCACCGGGACTAGCGGGAGCTACGAGCAGTACTTC.

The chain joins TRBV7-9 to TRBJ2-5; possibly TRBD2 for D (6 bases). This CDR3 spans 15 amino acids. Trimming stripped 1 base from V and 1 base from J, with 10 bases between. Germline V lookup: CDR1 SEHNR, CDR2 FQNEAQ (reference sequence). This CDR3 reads CASSLGRGSQETQYF. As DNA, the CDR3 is TGTGCCAGCAGCTTAGGGCGGGGCTCCCAAGAGACCCAGTACTTC. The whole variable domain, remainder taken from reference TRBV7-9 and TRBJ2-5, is DTGVSQNPRHKITKRGQNVTFRCDPISEHNRLYWYRQTLGQGPEFLTYFQNEAQLEKSRLLSDRFSAERPKGSFSTLEIQRTEQGDSAMYLCASSLGRGSQETQYFGPGTRLLVL.

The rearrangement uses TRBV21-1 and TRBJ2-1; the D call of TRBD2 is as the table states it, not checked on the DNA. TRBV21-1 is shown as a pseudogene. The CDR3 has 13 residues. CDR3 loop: CASSKPDRDEQFF. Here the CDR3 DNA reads TGTGCCAGCAGCAAGCCTGATCGGGATGAGCAGTTCTTC.

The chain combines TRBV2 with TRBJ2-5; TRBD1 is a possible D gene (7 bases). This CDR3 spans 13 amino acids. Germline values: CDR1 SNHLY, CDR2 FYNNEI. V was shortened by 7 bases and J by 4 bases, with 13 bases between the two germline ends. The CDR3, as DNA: TGTGCCAGCACCCAGGGGGGCGGAGAGACCCAGTACTTC. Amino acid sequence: CASTQGGGETQYF.

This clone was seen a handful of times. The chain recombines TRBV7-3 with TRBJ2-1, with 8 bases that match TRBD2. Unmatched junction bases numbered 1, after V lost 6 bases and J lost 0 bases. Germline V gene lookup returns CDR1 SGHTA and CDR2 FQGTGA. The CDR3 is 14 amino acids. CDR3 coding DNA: TGTGCCAGCAGTGGGACTAGCTCCTACAATGAGCAGTTCTTC. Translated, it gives CASSGTSSYNEQFF.

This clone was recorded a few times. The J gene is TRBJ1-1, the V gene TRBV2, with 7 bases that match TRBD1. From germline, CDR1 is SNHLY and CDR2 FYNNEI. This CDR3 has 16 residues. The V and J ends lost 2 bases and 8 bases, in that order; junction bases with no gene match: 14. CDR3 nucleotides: TGTGCCAGCAGTGAACCCCGTGGGACAGCCGAACGGGAAGCTTTCTTT. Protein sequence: CASSEPRGTAEREAFF. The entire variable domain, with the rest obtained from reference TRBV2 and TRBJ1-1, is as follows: EPEVTQTPSHQVTQMGQEVILRCVPISNHLYFYWYRQILGQKVEFLVSFYNNEISEKSEIFDDQFSVERPDGSNFTLKIRSTKLEDSAMYFCASSEPRGTAEREAFFGQGTRLTVV.

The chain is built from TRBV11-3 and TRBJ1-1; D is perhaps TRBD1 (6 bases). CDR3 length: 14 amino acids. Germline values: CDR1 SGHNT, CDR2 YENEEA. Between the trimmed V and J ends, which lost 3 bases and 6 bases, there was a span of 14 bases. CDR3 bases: TGTGCCAGCAGCTTCCACAGGGATGGCGCTGAAGCTTTCTTT. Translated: CASSFHRDGAEAFF.

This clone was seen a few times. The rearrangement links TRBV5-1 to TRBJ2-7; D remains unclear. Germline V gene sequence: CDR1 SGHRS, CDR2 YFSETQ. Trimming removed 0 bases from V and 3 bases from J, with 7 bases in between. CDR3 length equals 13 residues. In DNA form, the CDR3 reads TGCGCCAGCAGCTTGGATGACAACTACGAGCAGTACTTC. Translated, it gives CASSLDDNYEQYF.